Listed below are T cell receptor beta chains from one sample, sequenced in a study of glioma-infiltrating T cells after dendritic cell vaccination. TCRdb keeps only in-frame clones here, not all; method: immunoSEQ multiplex PCR. The sample has more than 95,000 clones, around 90% seen once; the top ten hold over 2.5%. Sequences were derived from blood, sampled after dendritic cell vaccination. These receptors were obtained from a human donor with glioblastoma. Each CDR3 is given with its conserved first and last residue. Each record gives: CDR3 DNA, CDR3 protein, clone size, D gene, V gene, J gene. A D gene is named only where the DNA matches it firmly. Size is stated for part of the rows, as once, few or many counts, or as a class when the clone is expanded.

DNA: TGTGCCAGCAGCGACGTGTTTGGCAGGGGGGTAACTAATGAAAAACTGTTTTTT
CDR3: CASSDVFGRGVTNEKLFF
size: once
D: TRBD1
V: TRBV5-8
J: TRBJ1-4

DNA: TGTGCCAGCAGCGAGGGACTAGAGTACAATGAGCAGTTCTTC
CDR3: CASSEGLEYNEQFF
size: NA
D: TRBD2
V: TRBV28
J: TRBJ2-1

DNA: TGTGCCAGCAGTTTATTAGCGGGGAGCTCCTACAATGAGCAGTTCTTC
CDR3: CASSLLAGSSYNEQFF
size: NA
D: TRBD2
V: TRBV11-2
J: TRBJ2-1

DNA: TGCGCCAGCAGTGAGTCCTGGACACGGAACACTGAAGCTTTCTTT
CDR3: CASSESWTRNTEAFF
size: NA
D: NA
V: TRBV10-2
J: TRBJ1-1

DNA: TGCGCCAACTCCGGCAGGGAAGAGACCCAGTACTTC
CDR3: CANSGREETQYF
size: NA
D: NA
V: TRBV10-2
J: TRBJ2-5

DNA: TGTGCCAGCAGCTCGGGAGGATTTTATGGCTACACCTTC
CDR3: CASSSGGFYGYTF
size: NA
D: NA
V: TRBV7-2
J: TRBJ1-2

DNA: TGTGCCAGCAGTTTATCCTTAGCGGGGTGGGCGAACACCGGGGAGCTGTTTTTT
CDR3: CASSLSLAGWANTGELFF
size: NA
D: TRBD2
V: TRBV27
J: TRBJ2-2

DNA: TGTGCCTGGAGTGTACCGGGAGGGCATCGTACCGGGGAGCTGTTTTTT
CDR3: CAWSVPGGHRTGELFF
size: NA
D: TRBD2
V: TRBV30
J: TRBJ2-2

DNA: TGCGCCAGCAGCTTGGATCCAGGGTTGAAGACCCAGTACTTC
CDR3: CASSLDPGLKTQYF
size: few
D: NA
V: TRBV5-1
J: TRBJ2-5

DNA: TGTGCCACCAGCCGCTCTAGCGCGGACTACAATGAGCAGTTCTTC
CDR3: CATSRSSADYNEQFF
size: NA
D: NA
V: TRBV15
J: TRBJ2-1

DNA: TGTGCCAGCAGTTCCGGGACGTATCCAGGGGGGCAGTACTTC
CDR3: CASSSGTYPGGQYF
size: NA
D: TRBD1
V: TRBV7-2
J: TRBJ2-7

DNA: TGTGCCAGCAGCGTAGTCCCGGGAGCCACAGATACGCAGTATTTT
CDR3: CASSVVPGATDTQYF
size: NA
D: NA
V: TRBV9
J: TRBJ2-3

DNA: TGTGCCTGGAGTACACAGGGCGGCACTGAAGCTTTCTTT
CDR3: CAWSTQGGTEAFF
size: NA
D: NA
V: TRBV30
J: TRBJ1-1

DNA: TGTGCCAGCAGCCTCCCCCCCGGTTTTCAAGAGACCCAGTACTTC
CDR3: CASSLPPGFQETQYF
size: once
D: NA
V: TRBV5-4
J: TRBJ2-5

DNA: TGTGCCAGCAGCTTAGAGACTAGCGGGTCCTACGAGCAGTACTTC
CDR3: CASSLETSGSYEQYF
size: NA
D: TRBD2
V: TRBV5-5
J: TRBJ2-7

DNA: TGTGCCATCAGTGAGAAGAGGACTAGCGGCGACAATGAGCAGTTCTTC
CDR3: CAISEKRTSGDNEQFF
size: NA
D: TRBD2
V: TRBV10-3
J: TRBJ2-1

DNA: TGCGCCAGCAGGGACAGGGGAGTTAGTGAAAAACTGTTTTTT
CDR3: CASRDRGVSEKLFF
size: NA
D: TRBD1
V: TRBV4-1
J: TRBJ1-4

DNA: TGTGCCAGCAGCCCACTGAGCTCTGGAAACACCATATATTTT
CDR3: CASSPLSSGNTIYF
size: NA
D: NA
V: TRBV14
J: TRBJ1-3

DNA: TGTGCCAGCAGATCACTAGCGGGAGTCGAAGAGCAGTACTTC
CDR3: CASRSLAGVEEQYF
size: once
D: TRBD2
V: TRBV2
J: TRBJ2-7

DNA: TGTGCCAGCAGTTTCGGAGGACAGGGGTCGCCTGAAGCTTTCTTT
CDR3: CASSFGGQGSPEAFF
size: NA
D: TRBD1
V: TRBV28
J: TRBJ1-1

DNA: TGTGCCAGCAGTGGAAGACTAGCGGGGGGCACAGATACGCAGTATTTT
CDR3: CASSGRLAGGTDTQYF
size: NA
D: TRBD2
V: TRBV6-1
J: TRBJ2-3

DNA: TGTGCCAGCAGTCCAAGGACAGGGCTAGTCTATGGCTACACCTTC
CDR3: CASSPRTGLVYGYTF
size: NA
D: TRBD1
V: TRBV27
J: TRBJ1-2

DNA: TGTGCCAGCGGAAACAGCGGGAGTTTCCCCGGGGAGCTGTTTTTT
CDR3: CASGNSGSFPGELFF
size: NA
D: TRBD2
V: TRBV27
J: TRBJ2-2